The 29 T cell receptor beta chains below all came from one sample that was sequenced in a study of regulatory T cells in long-lasting Graves disease (dated by TCRdb to the early 2020s). Preparation of the library involved multiplex PCR. The reads were generated on an Illumina HiSeq 4000. To build TCR beta libraries, CDR3 regions were amplified by Arm-PCR using iRepertoire HTBI primers. TCRdb reran the public reads through fastp at Q25 and MiXCR, keeping productive beta chains. Entries are consolidated by CDR3 protein sequence, retaining the most common genes and DNA. For this sample there are hundreds of thousands of distinct CDR3 sequences; around a fifth appear just once. The top ten clonotypes cover 25% to 35% of the sample. This specimen's time point label, interpreted: persistent/refractory GD, antithyroid drugs over 5 years with positive TRAb. RNA was extracted from PBMCs in TRIzol for both TCR sequencing and RNA sequencing.

Sequenced material: peripheral blood mononuclear cells (PBMCs), taken when the disease was refractory, from a patient treated with antithyroid drugs. All receptors come from a female donor with Graves disease.

This clonotype was counted many times. This chain connects TRBV7-9 to TRBJ1-6; D is unclear. V was trimmed by 1 base and J by 3 bases, leaving 4 bases between them. The CDR3 contains 14 residues. Germline assignment: CDR1 SEHNR and CDR2 FQNEAQ (reference sequence). The CDR3 region has the DNA TGTGCCAGCAGCTTAGGTTTCTATAATTCACCCCTCCACTTT. This encodes CASSLGFYNSPLHF.

This clonotype was observed a handful of times. The rearrangement links TRBV4-1 to TRBJ1-3; D may be TRBD1 (6 bases). This CDR3 is 14 amino acids long. Between the trimmed V and J ends, which lost 4 bases and 3 bases, there was a span of 10 bases. Germline V lookup: CDR1 MGHRA, CDR2 YSYEKL. This chain's CDR3 is CASSPNRDGNTIYF. The CDR3, as DNA: TGCGCCAGCAGCCCCAACAGGGATGGAAACACCATATATTTT.

This clonotype has only a few counts. The chain carries TRBV7-9 and TRBJ1-1, with D unclear. Between the trimmed V and J ends, which lost 3 bases and 1 base, there was a span of 15 bases. In germline, CDR1 is SEHNR, CDR2 FQNEAQ (reference sequence). CDR3 length: 16 residues. The CDR3 loop is CASSFSKGRPNTEAFF. CDR3 DNA sequence: TGTGCCAGCAGCTTTTCAAAAGGGAGGCCGAACACTGAAGCTTTCTTT.

On this clonotype itself: This sequence may be a read error, since a much larger clone differs from it by one base. V usage is TRBV11-2 and J usage is TRBJ2-7; 9 bases are shared with TRBD2. This CDR3 has 15 residues. V lost 5 bases, J lost 5 bases, and 10 bases stayed unmatched. CDR1 and CDR2 (germline): SGHAT, FQNNGV. The CDR3 is CASSRTGGGVNEQYF. The CDR3 DNA reads TGTGCCAGCAGCAGGACTGGCGGGGGGGTCAACGAGCAGTACTTC. Together with reference TRBV11-2 and TRBJ2-7, the CDR3 gives the full variable domain: EAGVAQSPRYKIIEKRQSVAFWCNPISGHATLYWYQQILGQGPKLLIQFQNNGVVDDSQLPKDRFSAERLKGVDSTLKIQPAKLEDSAVYLCASSRTGGGVNEQYFGPGTRLTVT.

This clonotype was seen at least ten times. The gene calls are TRBV6-1 and TRBJ1-1; unclear D gene. Germline values: CDR1 MNHNS, CDR2 SASEGT. CDR3 length: 14 residues. Trimming shortened V by 6 bases and J by 0 bases, and 11 bases separated the two germline ends. Here the CDR3 reads CASRKDGMNTEAFF. The CDR3 region has the DNA TGTGCCAGCAGGAAGGACGGCATGAACACTGAAGCTTTCTTT.

Worth noting for this clonotype: A much larger clone differs from this one at a single base, so this may be a read error. The genes are TRBV20-1 and TRBJ2-4; no firm D call. The CDR3 consists of 16 residues. The germline CDR1 and CDR2 sequences are DFQATT and SNEGSKA (reference sequence). CDR3 DNA: TGCGGTGCTAGAGTAGACCAGACTCTAGCCAAAAACATTCAGTACTTC. It translates to CGARVDQTLAKNIQYF.

The table lists this clonotype with a few counts. The chain couples TRBV9 to TRBJ1-6; D gene ambiguous. Trimming cost V 3 bases and J 12 bases, with 10 bases left between them. CDR1 is SGDLS and CDR2 is YYNGEE in the germline V gene. The CDR3 sequence is 12 residues long. CDR3 protein: CASSALGKPLHF. The CDR3 nucleotides are TGTGCCAGCAGCGCCCTGGGGAAACCCCTCCACTTT.

This clonotype has ten or more counts. This rearrangement joins TRBV6-1 to TRBJ1-1; TRBD1 might be the D (6 bases). Trimming took 7 bases from V and 2 from J, leaving 20 bases between them. The CDR3 length is 16 residues. Germline V lookup: CDR1 MNHNS, CDR2 SASEGT. For the CDR3, the DNA is TGTGCCAGCACCCCAAACCGGGACACACCAAACACTGAAGCTTTCTTT. It codes for CASTPNRDTPNTEAFF.

This clonotype was counted ten times or more. The rearrangement uses TRBV19 and TRBJ1-1, with a weak D call TRBD1 (5 bases). The germline V gene encodes CDR1 LNHDA and CDR2 SQIVND (reference sequence). The V end was cut by 4 bases, the J end by 4 bases, with 10 bases between. The CDR3 extends over 13 amino acids. The chain's CDR3 is CASSTSGGTEAFF. The CDR3 coding sequence is TGTGCCAGTAGTACGAGCGGGGGCACTGAAGCTTTCTTT. The entire variable domain, with the rest obtained from reference TRBV19 and TRBJ1-1, is as follows: DGGITQSPKYLFRKEGQNVTLSCEQNLNHDAMYWYRQDPGQGLRLIYYSQIVNDFQKGDIAEGYSVSREKKESFPLTVTSAQKNPTAFYLCASSTSGGTEAFFGQGTRLTVV.

There are a few counts of this clonotype. This could be a read error, since a much larger clone is one nucleotide away. This chain connects TRBV11-2 to TRBJ2-5; no reliable D call. CDR3 size: 11 residues. The V end was cut by 2 bases, the J end by 7 bases, with 5 bases between. The germline CDR1 and CDR2 sequences are SGHAT and FQNNGV. The DNA for the CDR3 is TGTGCCAGCAGCTTAAGAGGGACCCAGTACTTC. This translates into CASSLRGTQYF.

This clonotype was picked up many times. The V and J genes are TRBV18 and TRBJ2-5; perhaps D is TRBD1 or TRBD2 (5 bases each). Trimming pared 5 bases from V and 4 bases from J, leaving 14 bases between. The length of the CDR3 is 14 residues. Germline values: CDR1 KGHSH, CDR2 LQKENI. DNA for the CDR3: TGTGCCAGCTCATGGGGCCCGGGGCGAGAGACCCAGTACTTC. Amino acid sequence: CASSWGPGRETQYF.

V gene TRBV5-8 combines with J gene TRBJ2-7; 10 bases are shared with TRBD1. Germline CDR1 is SGHTS and CDR2 is YDEGEE. The CDR3 extends over 15 amino acids. Losses at the gene ends were 3 bases for V and 5 bases for J; bases not matched to a gene: 8. Here the CDR3 DNA reads TGTGCCAGCAGCTCGGGACAGGGGAGGTTCGACGAGCAGTACTTC. Translating it yields CASSSGQGRFDEQYF.

CDR3 loop: CASSDGVGDFFFRSGDTIYF. As DNA, the CDR3 is TGTGCCAGCAGCGACGGTGTAGGGGACTTTTTCTTCCGCTCTGGAGATACCATATATTTT. V usage is TRBV9 and J usage is TRBJ1-3, with a weak D call TRBD1 (5 bases). V lost 3 bases, J lost 10 bases, and 35 bases lay in between. This CDR3 has 20 amino acids. The germline gives CDR1 SGDLS, CDR2 YYNGEE.

In its sample, this clonotype was seen many times. The V gene is TRBV5-1, the J gene TRBJ1-1; 7 nucleotides match TRBD1. V dropped 3 bases and J dropped 5; count of bases not matched to a gene: 1. The CDR3 loop spans 12 amino acids. CDR1 SGHRS and CDR2 YFSETQ come from the germline V gene. This CDR3 reads CASSWTGTEAFF. The CDR3 nucleotides read TGCGCCAGCAGCTGGACAGGAACTGAAGCTTTCTTT.

This chain connects TRBV4-3 to TRBJ2-7; D gene ambiguous. Deletions cut 0 bases from V and 0 bases from J, with 9 bases between. CDR3 length equals 15 residues. The germline V gene encodes CDR1 LGHNA and CDR2 YSLEER. The CDR3 nucleotides read TGCGCCAGCAGCCAAGAAAGGTCCCACTCCTACGAGCAGTACTTC. It codes for CASSQERSHSYEQYF.

The rearrangement joins TRBV19 to TRBJ1-6, with TRBD1 identical over 7 bases. V lost 6 bases to trimming and J lost 7 bases; unmatched junction nucleotides: 15. Germline CDR1 LNHDA, CDR2 SQIVND (reference sequence). CDR3 length equals 17 residues. The CDR3 DNA reads as TGTGCCAGTAGCACCCAGCTTGCGACAGGGAGAAATTCACCCCTCCACTTT. Its translation: CASSTQLATGRNSPLHF.

Many counts were recorded for this clonotype. The rearrangement joins TRBV28 to TRBJ1-6; D possibly corresponds to TRBD1 (6 bases). V was pared by 2 bases and J by 5 bases, with 28 bases between. There are 21 residues in the CDR3. Germline values: CDR1 MDHEN, CDR2 SYDVKM. The DNA for the CDR3 is TGTGCCAGCAGTTTACTCATCCAGAACAGGGCGACACTGGGGGATAATTCACCCCTCCACTTT. This encodes CASSLLIQNRATLGDNSPLHF. Based on the CDR3 plus reference TRBV28 and TRBJ1-6, the full variable domain is DVKVTQSSRYLVKRTGEKVFLECVQDMDHENMFWYRQDPGLGLRLIYFSYDVKMKEKGDIPEGYSVSREKKERFSLILESASTNQTSMYLCASSLLIQNRATLGDNSPLHFGNGTRLTVT.

This clonotype has ten or more counts. This rearrangement joins TRBV27 to TRBJ1-5; TRBD1 matches at 8 bases. This CDR3 spans 19 amino acids. V shed 6 bases, J shed 0 bases, and the junction held 16 bases outside the gene matches. CDR1 is MNHEY and CDR2 is SMNVEV in the germline V gene (reference sequence). The CDR3 DNA reads as TGTGCCAGCAGGCGACCGGGACAGGTTTTCACTTATAGCAATCAGCCCCAGCATTTT. Translating it yields CASRRPGQVFTYSNQPQHF.

About this clonotype: A read error may explain this, as a much larger clone is one base away. DNA for the CDR3: TGTGCCAGCAGTTGGACCCCCACTAGCGGTGGCTCCTACGAGCAGTACTTC. Translated, it gives CASSWTPTSGGSYEQYF. The chain has TRBV28 and TRBJ2-7; 8 nucleotides line up with TRBD2. Germline assignment: CDR1 MDHEN and CDR2 SYDVKM. Trimming cost V 4 bases and J 0 bases; bases outside gene matches: 11. There are 17 residues in the CDR3.

The V gene is TRBV19, the J gene TRBJ1-2, with a weak D call TRBD1 (6 bases). Trimming removed 5 bases at V and 8 bases at J, with 15 bases between. In germline, CDR1 is LNHDA, CDR2 SQIVND (reference sequence). CDR3 length: 13 residues. CDR3 sequence reads: CASSVTGPGGYTF. In nucleotides, the CDR3 is TGTGCCAGTAGTGTAACAGGGCCGGGAGGCTACACCTTC.

This clonotype was picked up many times. The rearrangement joins TRBV7-2 to TRBJ2-5; D gene ambiguous. CDR1 and CDR2 from the germline V gene are SGHTA and FQGNSA. Trimming took off 3 bases at V and 5 bases at J, with 13 bases between the two ends. This CDR3 contains 14 residues. The CDR3 DNA is TGTGCCAGCAGCTTGGATGGCCTTGAGGAGACCCAGTACTTC. As protein: CASSLDGLEETQYF.

This clonotype was counted many times. V and J are TRBV12-3 or TRBV12-4 and TRBJ1-5, with D unresolved. The CDR3 has 13 residues. V lost 6 bases and J lost 3, with 9 bases in between. The CDR3 loop reads CASRRQINQPQHF. The CDR3 nucleotides read TGTGCCAGCAGAAGGCAAATCAATCAGCCCCAGCATTTT.

This clonotype was recorded at least ten times. The CDR3: CASRKPGTGTSNQPQHF. In DNA form, the CDR3 reads TGTGCCAGCAGAAAACCAGGGACAGGTACTAGCAATCAGCCCCAGCATTTT. The chain employs TRBV6-1 and TRBJ1-5, with 8 bases matching TRBD1. V lost 6 bases and J lost 0; bases outside the gene matches: 10. Germline V CDR1 and CDR2: MNHNS, SASEGT. This CDR3 has 17 residues.

In its sample, this clonotype was seen many times. The chain couples TRBV30 to TRBJ1-2; D gene uncertain. V lost 4 bases to trimming and J lost 10 bases, with 16 bases between them. This CDR3 has 12 amino acids. CDR1 is GTSNPN and CDR2 is SVGIG in the germline V gene (reference sequence). CDR3 nucleotide sequence: TGTGCCTGGAACGTGGGTACTAGTGACTACACCTTC. Residues: CAWNVGTSDYTF.

In its sample, this clonotype was seen many times. This chain uses TRBV12-3 or TRBV12-4 with TRBJ1-2; 7 bases align to TRBD1. There are 16 residues in the CDR3. Germline trimming cut 4 bases from V and 0 bases from J; bases unmatched to any gene: 8. The CDR3 spells CASSYRAGQPNYGYTF. CDR3 coding DNA: TGTGCCAGCAGTTATAGGGCGGGACAGCCTAACTATGGCTACACCTTC.

This chain's CDR3 is CASSSAGGTGNTIYF. DNA for the CDR3: TGTGCCAGCAGTTCCGCAGGGGGCACTGGAAACACCATATATTTT. The genes are TRBV12-3 or TRBV12-4 and TRBJ1-3, with 8 bases aligning to TRBD1. The CDR3 consists of 15 residues. V trimming: 4 bases; J trimming: 2 bases; junction bases outside the gene matches: 4.

On this clonotype itself: This could be a read error, since a much larger clone is one nucleotide away. V gene TRBV19 combines with J gene TRBJ1-2, with TRBD1 matching 8 bases. The germline gives CDR1 LNHDA, CDR2 SQIVND (reference sequence). The CDR3 totals 11 residues. The CDR3 DNA is TGTGCCAGTACAGGGGGCTATGGCTCCACCTTC. Its protein is CASTGGYGSTF.

About this clonotype itself: A much larger clone differs by one base, so this may be a read error. This chain links TRBV20-1 with TRBJ2-5, with 7 bases identical to TRBD1. In germline, CDR1 is DFQATT, CDR2 SNEGSKA (reference sequence). The CDR3 is made up of 11 amino acids. In nucleotides, the CDR3 is TGCGGTGCAGACAGGGAAGAGACCCAGTACTTC. Translated, it gives CGADREETQYF.

This clonotype was counted a few times. The chain employs TRBV5-4 and TRBJ1-4; the D gene is possibly TRBD1 (6 bases). The CDR3 is 15 amino acids. The V gene lost 4 bases and the J gene lost 4 bases, with 14 bases spanning the gap. Germline loops: CDR1 SGHNT, CDR2 YYREEE (reference sequence). The CDR3 here is CASSLRGGFNEKLFF. In DNA form, the CDR3 reads TGTGCCAGCAGCCTCAGGGGCGGTTTTAATGAAAAACTGTTTTTT. The whole variable domain, filled in from reference TRBV5-4 and TRBJ1-4, reads ETGVTQSPTHLIKTRGQQVTLRCSSQSGHNTVSWYQQALGQGPQFIFQYYREEENGRGNFPPRFSGLQFPNYSSELNVNALELDDSALYLCASSLRGGFNEKLFFGSGTQLSVL.